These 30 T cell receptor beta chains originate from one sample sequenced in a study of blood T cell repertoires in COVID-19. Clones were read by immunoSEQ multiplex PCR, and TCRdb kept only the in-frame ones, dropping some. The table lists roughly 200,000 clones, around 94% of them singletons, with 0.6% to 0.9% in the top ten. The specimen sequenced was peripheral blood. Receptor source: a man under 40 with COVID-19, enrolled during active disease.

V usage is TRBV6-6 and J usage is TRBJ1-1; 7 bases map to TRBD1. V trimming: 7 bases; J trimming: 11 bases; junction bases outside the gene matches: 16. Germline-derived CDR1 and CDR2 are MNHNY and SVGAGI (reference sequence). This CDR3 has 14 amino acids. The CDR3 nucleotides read TGTGCCAGCATTCCAGACAGGGCCCTGGGGAGGGCTTTCTTT. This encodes CASIPDRALGRAFF.

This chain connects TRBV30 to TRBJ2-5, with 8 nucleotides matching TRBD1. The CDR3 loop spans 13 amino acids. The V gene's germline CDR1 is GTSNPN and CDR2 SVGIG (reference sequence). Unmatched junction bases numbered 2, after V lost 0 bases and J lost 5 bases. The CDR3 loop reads CAWSVNRGETQYF. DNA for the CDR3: TGTGCCTGGAGTGTAAACAGGGGGGAGACCCAGTACTTC.

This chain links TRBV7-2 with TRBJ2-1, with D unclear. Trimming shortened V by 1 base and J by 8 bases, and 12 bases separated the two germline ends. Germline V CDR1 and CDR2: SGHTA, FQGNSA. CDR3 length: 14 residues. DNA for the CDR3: TGTGCCAGCAGCTTAGGGTCCGGGTTCCATGAGCAGTTCTTC. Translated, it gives CASSLGSGFHEQFF.

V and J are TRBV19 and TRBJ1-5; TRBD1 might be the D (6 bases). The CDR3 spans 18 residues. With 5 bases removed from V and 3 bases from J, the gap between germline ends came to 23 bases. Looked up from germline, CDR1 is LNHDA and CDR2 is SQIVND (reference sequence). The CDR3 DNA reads TGTGCCAGTAGTTCCCGCCTCCGGGACACAAAAGCCAATCAGCCCCAGCATTTT. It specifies CASSSRLRDTKANQPQHF.

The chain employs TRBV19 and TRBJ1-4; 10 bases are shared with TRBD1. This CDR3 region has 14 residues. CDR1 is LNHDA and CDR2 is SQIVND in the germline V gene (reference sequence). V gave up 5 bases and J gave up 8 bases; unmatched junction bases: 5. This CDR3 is CASSRDRGVEKLFF. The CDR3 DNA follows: TGTGCCAGTAGTCGGGACAGGGGCGTGGAAAAACTGTTTTTT.

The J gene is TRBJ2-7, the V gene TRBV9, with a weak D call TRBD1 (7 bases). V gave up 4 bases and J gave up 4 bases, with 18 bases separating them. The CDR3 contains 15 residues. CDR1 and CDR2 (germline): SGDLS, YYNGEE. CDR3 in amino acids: CASSPPGRGAYEQYF. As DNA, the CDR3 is TGTGCCAGCAGCCCCCCCGGCAGGGGGGCATACGAGCAGTACTTC.

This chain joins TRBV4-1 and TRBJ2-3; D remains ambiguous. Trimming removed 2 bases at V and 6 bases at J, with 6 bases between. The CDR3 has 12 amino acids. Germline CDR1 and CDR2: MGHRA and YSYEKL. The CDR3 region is CASSQIMDTQYF. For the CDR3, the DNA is TGCGCCAGCAGCCAAATCATGGATACGCAGTATTTT.

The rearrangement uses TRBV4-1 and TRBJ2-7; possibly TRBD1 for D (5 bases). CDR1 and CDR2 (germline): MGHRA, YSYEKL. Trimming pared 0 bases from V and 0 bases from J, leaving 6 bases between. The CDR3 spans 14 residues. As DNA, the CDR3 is TGCGCCAGCAGCCAAGACAGGGCCTCCTACGAGCAGTACTTC. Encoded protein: CASSQDRASYEQYF.

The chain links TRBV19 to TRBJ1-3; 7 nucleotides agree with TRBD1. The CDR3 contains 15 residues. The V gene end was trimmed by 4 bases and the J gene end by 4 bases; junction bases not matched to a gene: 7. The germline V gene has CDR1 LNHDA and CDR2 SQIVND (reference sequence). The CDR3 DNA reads TGTGCCAGTAGTACCCAGACAGGGACCGGAAACACCATATATTTT. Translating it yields CASSTQTGTGNTIYF.

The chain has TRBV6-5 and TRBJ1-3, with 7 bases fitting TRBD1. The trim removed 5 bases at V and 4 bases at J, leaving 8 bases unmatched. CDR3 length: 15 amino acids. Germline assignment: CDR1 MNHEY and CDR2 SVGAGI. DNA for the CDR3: TGTGCCAGCAGTCTAGAACAGGGGACGGGAAACACCATATATTTT. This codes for CASSLEQGTGNTIYF.

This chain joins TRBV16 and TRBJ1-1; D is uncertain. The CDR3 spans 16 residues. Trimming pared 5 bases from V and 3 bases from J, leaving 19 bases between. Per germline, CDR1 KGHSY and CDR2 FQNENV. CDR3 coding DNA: TGTGCCAGCAGCGCTCGACGACGGGGTAAGGACACTGAAGCTTTCTTT. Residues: CASSARRRGKDTEAFF. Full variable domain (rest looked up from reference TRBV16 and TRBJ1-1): GEEVAQTPKHLVRGEGQKAKLYCAPIKGHSYVFWYQQVLKNEFKFLISFQNENVFDETGMPKERFSAKCLPNSPCSLEIQATKLEDSAVYFCASSARRRGKDTEAFFGQGTRLTVV.

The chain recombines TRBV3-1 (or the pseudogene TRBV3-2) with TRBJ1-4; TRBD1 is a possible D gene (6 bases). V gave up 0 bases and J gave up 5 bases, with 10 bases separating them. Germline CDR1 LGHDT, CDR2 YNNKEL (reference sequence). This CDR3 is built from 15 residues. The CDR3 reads CASSQEGQGNEKLFF. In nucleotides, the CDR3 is TGTGCCAGCAGCCAAGAGGGGCAGGGGAATGAAAAACTGTTTTTT.

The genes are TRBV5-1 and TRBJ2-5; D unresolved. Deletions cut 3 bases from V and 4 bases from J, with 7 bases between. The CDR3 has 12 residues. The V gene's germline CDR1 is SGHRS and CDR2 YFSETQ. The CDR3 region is CASSSVGETQYF. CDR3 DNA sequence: TGCGCCAGCAGCTCTGTCGGAGAGACCCAGTACTTC.

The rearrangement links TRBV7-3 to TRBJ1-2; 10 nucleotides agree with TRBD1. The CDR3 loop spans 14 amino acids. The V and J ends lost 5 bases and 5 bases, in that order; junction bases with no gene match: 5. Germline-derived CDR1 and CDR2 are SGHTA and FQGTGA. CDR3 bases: TGTGCCAGCAGCCCCGGGACAGGGGAATATGGCTACACCTTC. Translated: CASSPGTGEYGYTF.

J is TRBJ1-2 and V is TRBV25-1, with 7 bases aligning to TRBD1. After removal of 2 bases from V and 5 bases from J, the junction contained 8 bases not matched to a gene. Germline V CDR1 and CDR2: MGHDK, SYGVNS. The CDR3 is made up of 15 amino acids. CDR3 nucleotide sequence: TGTGCCAGCAGTGAAACGACAGGGCTTTGGTATGGCTACACCTTC. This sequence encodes CASSETTGLWYGYTF.

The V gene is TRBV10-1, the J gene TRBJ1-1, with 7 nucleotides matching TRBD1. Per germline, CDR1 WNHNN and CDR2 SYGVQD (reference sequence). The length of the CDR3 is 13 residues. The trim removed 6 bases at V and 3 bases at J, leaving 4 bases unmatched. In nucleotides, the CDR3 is TGCGCCAGCAGCTTTGACAGGGACACTGAAGCTTTCTTT. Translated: CASSFDRDTEAFF.

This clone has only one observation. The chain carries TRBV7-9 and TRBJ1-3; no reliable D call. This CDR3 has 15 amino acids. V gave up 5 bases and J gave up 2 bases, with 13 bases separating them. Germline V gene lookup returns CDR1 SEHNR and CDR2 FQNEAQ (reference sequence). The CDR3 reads CASSQLTPTGNTIYF. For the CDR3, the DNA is TGTGCCAGCAGCCAACTCACCCCTACTGGAAACACCATATATTTT. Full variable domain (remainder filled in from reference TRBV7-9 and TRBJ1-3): DTGVSQNPRHKITKRGQNVTFRCDPISEHNRLYWYRQTLGQGPEFLTYFQNEAQLEKSRLLSDRFSAERPKGSFSTLEIQRTEQGDSAMYLCASSQLTPTGNTIYFGEGSWLTVV.

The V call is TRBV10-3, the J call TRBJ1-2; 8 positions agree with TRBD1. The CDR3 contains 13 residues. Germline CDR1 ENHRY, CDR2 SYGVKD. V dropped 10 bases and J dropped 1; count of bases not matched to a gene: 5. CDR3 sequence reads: CATTDRVNYGYTF. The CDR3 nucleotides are TGTGCCACAACGGACAGGGTTAACTATGGCTACACCTTC.

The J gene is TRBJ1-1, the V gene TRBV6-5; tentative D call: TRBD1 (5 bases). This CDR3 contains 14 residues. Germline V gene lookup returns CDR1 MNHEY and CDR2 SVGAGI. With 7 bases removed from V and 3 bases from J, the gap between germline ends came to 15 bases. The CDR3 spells CASTPQGVDTEAFF. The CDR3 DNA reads TGTGCCAGCACACCCCAGGGCGTAGACACTGAAGCTTTCTTT.

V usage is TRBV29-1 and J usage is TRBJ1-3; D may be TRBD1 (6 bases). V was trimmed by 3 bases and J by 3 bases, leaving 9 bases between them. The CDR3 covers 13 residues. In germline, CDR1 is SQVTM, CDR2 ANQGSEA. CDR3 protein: CSVEGANGNTIYF. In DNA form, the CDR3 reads TGCAGCGTTGAGGGGGCGAATGGAAACACCATATATTTT.

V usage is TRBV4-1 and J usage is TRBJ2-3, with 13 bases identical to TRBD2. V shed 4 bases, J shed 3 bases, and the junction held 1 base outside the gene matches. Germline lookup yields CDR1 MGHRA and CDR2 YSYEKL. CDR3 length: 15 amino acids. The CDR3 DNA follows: TGCGCCAGCAGCCCGGGACTAGCGGGGACAGATACGCAGTATTTT. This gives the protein CASSPGLAGTDTQYF.

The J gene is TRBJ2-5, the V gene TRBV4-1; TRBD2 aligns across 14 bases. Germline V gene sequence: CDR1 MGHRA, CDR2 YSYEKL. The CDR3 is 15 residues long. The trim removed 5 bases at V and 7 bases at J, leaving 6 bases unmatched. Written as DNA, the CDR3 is TGCGCCAGCAGCGCGACTAGCGGGGGGGGCGGGACCCAGTACTTC. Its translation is CASSATSGGGGTQYF.

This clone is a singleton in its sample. CDR3 sequence reads: CSVEDRVEGAGRTEAFF. As DNA, the CDR3 is TGCAGCGTTGAAGATCGGGTTGAGGGGGCAGGAAGGACTGAAGCTTTCTTT. The chain combines TRBV29-1 with TRBJ1-1, with 7 bases lining up with TRBD1. The J segment lost 5 bases and the V segment lost 0 bases, leaving 15 bases of the junction unmatched. Per germline, CDR1 SQVTM and CDR2 ANQGSEA. This CDR3 contains 17 residues.

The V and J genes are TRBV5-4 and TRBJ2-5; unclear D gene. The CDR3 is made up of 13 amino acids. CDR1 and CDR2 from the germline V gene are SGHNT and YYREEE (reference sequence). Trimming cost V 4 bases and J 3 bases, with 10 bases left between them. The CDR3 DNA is TGTGCCAGCAGCCCCTGGAGCGAAGAGACCCAGTACTTC. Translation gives CASSPWSEETQYF.

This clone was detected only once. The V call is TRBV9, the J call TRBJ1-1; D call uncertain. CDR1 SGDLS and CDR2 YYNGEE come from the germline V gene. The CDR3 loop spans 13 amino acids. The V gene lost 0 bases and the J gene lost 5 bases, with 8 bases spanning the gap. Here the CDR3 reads CASSVGGQTEAFF. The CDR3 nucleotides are TGTGCCAGCAGCGTAGGTGGGCAAACTGAAGCTTTCTTT.

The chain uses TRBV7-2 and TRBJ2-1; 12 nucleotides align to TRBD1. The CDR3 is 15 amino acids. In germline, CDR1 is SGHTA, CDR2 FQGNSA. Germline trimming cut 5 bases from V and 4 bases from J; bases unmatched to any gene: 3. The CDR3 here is CASSKGQGAYNEQFF. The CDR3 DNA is TGTGCCAGCAGCAAGGGACAGGGGGCGTACAATGAGCAGTTCTTC. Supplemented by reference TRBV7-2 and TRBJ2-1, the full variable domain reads GAGVSQSPSNKVTEKGKDVELRCDPISGHTALYWYRQSLGQGLEFLIYFQGNSAPDKSGLPSDRFSAERTGGSVSTLTIQRTQQEDSAVYLCASSKGQGAYNEQFFGPGTRLTVL.

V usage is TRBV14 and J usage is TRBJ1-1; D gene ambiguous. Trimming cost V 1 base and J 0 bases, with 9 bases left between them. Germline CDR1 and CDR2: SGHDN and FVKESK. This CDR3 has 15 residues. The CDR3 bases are TGTGCCAGCAGCCAAGTCTCGAACATGAACACTGAAGCTTTCTTT. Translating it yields CASSQVSNMNTEAFF.

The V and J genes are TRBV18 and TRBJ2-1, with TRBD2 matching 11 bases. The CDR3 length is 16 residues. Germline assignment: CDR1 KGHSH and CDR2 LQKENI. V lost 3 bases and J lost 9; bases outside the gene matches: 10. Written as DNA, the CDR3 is TGTGCCAGCTCACCGTCTAGCGGGGGGCCCCTGAGTGAGCAGTTCTTC. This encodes CASSPSSGGPLSEQFF.

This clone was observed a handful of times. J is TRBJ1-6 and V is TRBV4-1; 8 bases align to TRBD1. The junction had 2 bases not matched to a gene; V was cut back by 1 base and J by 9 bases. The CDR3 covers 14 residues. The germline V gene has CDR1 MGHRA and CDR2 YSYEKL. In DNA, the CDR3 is TGCGCCAGCAGCCAAGTACAGGGGGTTTCACCCCTCCACTTT. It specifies CASSQVQGVSPLHF.

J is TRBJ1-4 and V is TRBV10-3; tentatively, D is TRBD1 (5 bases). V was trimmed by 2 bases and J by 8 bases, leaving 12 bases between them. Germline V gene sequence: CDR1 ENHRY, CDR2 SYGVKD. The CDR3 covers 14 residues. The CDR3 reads CAISERGIREKLFF. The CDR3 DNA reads TGTGCCATCAGTGAGCGGGGGATACGGGAAAAACTGTTTTTT.